This T cell receptor (beta chain) appears in the sequencing data of a study of cytomegalovirus exposure and HLA in healthy donors. Notes on the study in general: CMV serostatus alone was available as immune exposure information.

Germline V gives CDR1 SGHDT, CDR2 YYEEEE. The V gene lost 2 bases and the J gene lost 5 bases, with 13 bases spanning the gap. This CDR3 is built from 14 residues. Turning to this clone: Its antigen is undetermined.

Researchers ran the PCR with 60 Vbeta and 13 Jbeta primers. Here immunoSEQ multiplex PCR was the method, and the copy in TCRdb shows in-frame clones only, minus some. The table shows about 92,000 clones, with 69% occurring only once. The sequenced sample was PBMCs. The TCR was taken from a man aged 45-65 years in good health and CMV-seronegative. The chain combines TRBV5-6 with TRBJ1-1; the D gene is possibly TRBD1 (5 bases). Here the CDR3 reads CASSFPTGSTEAFF. CDR3 nucleotide sequence: TGTGCCAGCAGCTTTCCCACAGGTTCGACTGAAGCTTTCTTT. Full variable domain (outside the CDR3, taken from reference TRBV5-6 and TRBJ1-1): DAGVTQSPTHLIKTRGQQVTLRCSPKSGHDTVSWYQQALGQGPQFIFQYYEEEERQRGNFPDRFSGHQFPNYSSELNVNALLLGDSALYLCASSFPTGSTEAFFGQGTRLTVV.